Presented here are 3 T cell receptor beta chains from one specimen sequenced in a study of T cells after posttransplantation cyclophosphamide. Method: immunoSEQ multiplex PCR; TCRdb's copy keeps in-frame clones and lacks some. This sample has some 15,000 clones, with over 60% found just once. Busulfan-fludarabine conditioning, marrow transplant, and cyclophosphamide on days +3 and +4 were administered. The specimen comprised CD8+ T cells sorted from PBMCs, sampled roughly 1,900 days after a stem cell transplant with posttransplant cyclophosphamide. The receptors here all came from a female patient in her forties who received an allogeneic stem cell transplant from a related donor, was CMV-positive, and had no GVHD. These T cells may partly come from the graft donor.

V usage is TRBV9 and J usage is TRBJ1-4, with D perhaps matching TRBD1 (5 bases). CDR3 length: 16 amino acids. The V end lost 4 bases, the J end lost 4 bases, and 17 bases lay between the germline ends. Looked up from germline, CDR1 is SGDLS and CDR2 is YYNGEE. The CDR3 DNA sequence: TGTGCCAGCAGCCCCAATTTTGGGGGGGTTAATGAAAAACTGTTTTTT. It translates to CASSPNFGGVNEKLFF.

The chain couples TRBV7-6 to TRBJ2-1, with 10 positions matching TRBD2. CDR1 and CDR2 from the germline V gene are SGHVS and FNYEAQ. The CDR3 loop spans 14 amino acids. Germline trimming cut 5 bases from V and 8 bases from J; bases unmatched to any gene: 6. CDR3 sequence (DNA): TGTGCCAGCAGCACCCGGCTAGCGGGGGATGAGCAGTTCTTC. This codes for CASSTRLAGDEQFF.

This chain uses TRBV11-3 with TRBJ2-2, with TRBD1 matching 9 bases. Germline V gene sequence: CDR1 SGHNT, CDR2 YENEEA. J was trimmed by 0 bases and V by 4 bases; bases with no gene match: 3. CDR3 length: 16 residues. The CDR3 here is CASSYRGPPNTGELFF. Here the CDR3 DNA reads TGTGCCAGCAGCTACAGGGGGCCCCCGAACACCGGGGAGCTGTTTTTT.